This note documents a single T cell receptor beta chain sequence. This sample is drawn from a study of blood T cell repertoires in COVID-19. Study-wide context: The origin of the acute and convalescent COVID-19 samples was the United States, Italy and Spain. The analysed material was cDNA or gDNA that came from T cells, B-cell-depleted T cells, or PBMCs.

In the authors' methods: By means of reference gene primer amplification, nucleated cell counts were estimated. Profiling relied on immunoSEQ multiplex PCR, and the TCRdb table lists in-frame clones only, not all of them. Clone size and V and J calls were adopted from that table, with D and trimming inferred from the DNA. The table shows some 43,000 clones, with about 80% occurring only once. The CDR3 length is 14 residues. CDR1 and CDR2 (germline): SGDLS, YYNGEE. V lost 4 bases to trimming and J lost 6 bases, with 14 bases between them. The receptor's source is an older woman with acute or convalescent COVID-19. Sequenced input: peripheral blood. J is TRBJ1-5 and V is TRBV9; weak D call: TRBD1 (6 bases). The CDR3 DNA reads as TGTGCCAGCAGCCGAGGGGGAGAGGGTCAGCCCCAGCATTTT. Amino acid sequence: CASSRGGEGQPQHF. Full variable domain (remainder filled in from reference TRBV9 and TRBJ1-5): DSGVTQTPKHLITATGQRVTLRCSPRSGDLSVYWYQQSLDQGLQFLIQYYNGEERAKGNILERFSAQQFPDLHSELNLSSLELGDSALYFCASSRGGEGQPQHFGDGTRLSIL.